The 9 T cell receptor beta chains in this list originate from one sample, sequenced in a study of blood T cell repertoires in COVID-19. Clones were sequenced by immunoSEQ multiplex PCR, and TCRdb holds only the in-frame ones, with some missing. This repertoire shows about 240,000 clones, 92% found once; its top ten account for roughly 0.79%. Sample: peripheral blood. These receptors all come from a man between 25 and 39 years old with COVID-19, enrolled during active disease.

A remark on this clone: The sample contains more than one DNA sequence encoding this CDR3. The rearrangement joins TRBV5-1 to TRBJ1-2; unclear D gene. Germline V lookup: CDR1 SGHRS, CDR2 YFSETQ. V shed 0 bases and J shed 0 bases, with 9 bases lying between them. This CDR3 comprises 15 residues. The CDR3 region is CASSLGQVANYGYTF. The CDR3 nucleotides are TGCGCCAGCAGCTTGGGACAAGTTGCTAACTATGGCTACACCTTC.

The rearrangement links TRBV5-5 to TRBJ1-5; tentatively, D is TRBD1 (5 bases). Germline loops: CDR1 SGHKS, CDR2 YYEKEE (reference sequence). The ends were cut back, 5 bases at V and 0 bases at J, with 9 bases in the middle. The CDR3 has 14 residues. CDR3 bases: TGTGCCAGCAGTCCAGGGTCTAGCAATCAGCCCCAGCATTTT. Its protein product is CASSPGSSNQPQHF.

The chain combines TRBV24-1 with TRBJ1-5; D unresolved. Germline loops: CDR1 KGHDR, CDR2 SFDVKD. CDR3 length equals 13 residues. V was pared by 4 bases and J by 0 bases, with 3 bases between. CDR3 amino acids: CATSDNSNQPQHF. The CDR3 DNA is TGTGCCACCAGTGACAATAGCAATCAGCCCCAGCATTTT.

The chain joins TRBV7-6 to TRBJ1-5; D is possibly TRBD1 (5 bases). The CDR3 is made up of 13 amino acids. Trimming took 5 bases from V and 4 from J, leaving 9 bases between them. From germline, CDR1 is SGHVS and CDR2 FNYEAQ. The CDR3 protein is CASSPDTNQPQHF. The CDR3 bases are TGTGCCAGCAGCCCGGACACGAATCAGCCCCAGCATTTT. The full variable domain, its missing parts supplied by reference TRBV7-6 and TRBJ1-5, is GAGVSQSPRYKVTKRGQDVALRCDPISGHVSLYWYRQALGQGPEFLTYFNYEAQQDKSGLPNDRFSAERPEGSISTLTIQRTEQRDSAMYRCASSPDTNQPQHFGDGTRLSIL.

J is TRBJ2-2 and V is TRBV5-6; D remains ambiguous. Trimming took off 2 bases at V and 5 bases at J, with 10 bases between the two ends. Germline values: CDR1 SGHDT, CDR2 YYEEEE. This CDR3 region has 14 residues. CDR3 amino acids: CASSFFYETGELFF. Written as DNA, the CDR3 is TGTGCCAGCAGCTTTTTTTATGAGACCGGGGAGCTGTTTTTT.

V and J are TRBV5-1 and TRBJ2-2, with 13 bases identical to TRBD2. J gave up 5 bases and V 3 bases, and 7 bases lay outside the gene matches. CDR3 length: 17 residues. Germline CDR1 SGHRS, CDR2 YFSETQ. CDR3 nucleotides: TGCGCCAGCAGCTACACCGGGACTAGCGGGACAACCGGGGAGCTGTTTTTT. As protein: CASSYTGTSGTTGELFF.

The genes are TRBV4-1 and TRBJ1-1; a weak D match, TRBD1 (6 bases). The CDR3 sequence is 17 residues long. Germline assignment: CDR1 MGHRA and CDR2 YSYEKL. Trimming took off 0 bases at V and 0 bases at J, with 14 bases between the two ends. Here the CDR3 DNA reads TGCGCCAGCAGCCAAGAGGGGGCCGCCGGAATGAACACTGAAGCTTTCTTT. Protein: CASSQEGAAGMNTEAFF.

The rearrangement uses TRBV5-1 and TRBJ2-7; no definite D call. V was shortened by 2 bases and J by 4 bases, with 7 bases between the two germline ends. This CDR3 spans 12 amino acids. CDR1 and CDR2 (germline): SGHRS, YFSETQ. This CDR3 is CASSFSGYEQYF. The CDR3 DNA follows: TGCGCCAGCAGCTTCTCCGGGTACGAGCAGTACTTC. The full variable domain, with the rest looked up from reference TRBV5-1 and TRBJ2-7, is KAGVTQTPRYLIKTRGQQVTLSCSPISGHRSVSWYQQTPGQGLQFLFEYFSETQRNKGNFPGRFSGRQFSNSRSEMNVSTLELGDSALYLCASSFSGYEQYFGPGTRLTVT.

This sequence joins TRBV30 and TRBJ1-4, with D unresolved. Deletions cut 0 bases from V and 7 bases from J, with 6 bases between. This CDR3 comprises 12 residues. CDR1 GTSNPN and CDR2 SVGIG come from the germline V gene (reference sequence). The CDR3: CAWSVLVEKLFF. CDR3 DNA: TGTGCCTGGAGTGTTTTAGTTGAAAAACTGTTTTTT.